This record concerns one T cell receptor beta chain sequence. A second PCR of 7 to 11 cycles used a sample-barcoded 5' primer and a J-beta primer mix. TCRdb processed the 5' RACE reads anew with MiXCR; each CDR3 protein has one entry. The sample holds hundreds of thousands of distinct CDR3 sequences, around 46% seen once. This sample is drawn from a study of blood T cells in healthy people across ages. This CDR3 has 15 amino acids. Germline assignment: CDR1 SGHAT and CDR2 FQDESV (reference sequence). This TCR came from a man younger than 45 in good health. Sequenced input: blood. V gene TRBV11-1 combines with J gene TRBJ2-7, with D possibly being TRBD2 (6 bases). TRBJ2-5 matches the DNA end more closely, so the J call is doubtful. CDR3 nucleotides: TGTGCCAGCAGCTTACCCGGAGGGGTTAAAGAGACCCAGTACTTC. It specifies CASSLPGGVKETQYF.